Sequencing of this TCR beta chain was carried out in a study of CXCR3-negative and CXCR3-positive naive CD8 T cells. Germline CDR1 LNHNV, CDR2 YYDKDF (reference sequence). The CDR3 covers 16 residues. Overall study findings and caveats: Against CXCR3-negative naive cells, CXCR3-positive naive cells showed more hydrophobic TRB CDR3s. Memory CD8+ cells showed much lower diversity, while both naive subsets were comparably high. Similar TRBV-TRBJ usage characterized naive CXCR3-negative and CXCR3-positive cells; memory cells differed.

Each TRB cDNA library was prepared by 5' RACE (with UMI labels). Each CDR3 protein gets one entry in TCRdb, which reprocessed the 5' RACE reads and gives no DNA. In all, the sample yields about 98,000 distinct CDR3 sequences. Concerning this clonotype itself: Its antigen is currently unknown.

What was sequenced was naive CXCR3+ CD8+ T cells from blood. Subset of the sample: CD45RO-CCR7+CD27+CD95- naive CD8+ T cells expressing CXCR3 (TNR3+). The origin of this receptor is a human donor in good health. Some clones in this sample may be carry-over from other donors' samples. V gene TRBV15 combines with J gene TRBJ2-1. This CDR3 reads CATSRVAGNSNNEQFF.